The 32 T cell receptor beta chains below all came from one sample that was sequenced in a study of cytomegalovirus exposure and HLA in healthy donors. Amplification used 60 Vbeta primers and 13 Jbeta primers. TCRdb's table, derived via immunoSEQ multiplex PCR, lists solely in-frame clones and lacks some. The profile shows around 280,000 clones, 80% to 90% of them singletons. The sequenced material came from PBMCs. The receptors here all came from a woman aged 18-35 years in good health and CMV-seronegative.

This chain uses TRBV21-1 with TRBJ2-5; the table's TRBD2 call for D was not verified on the DNA. TRBV21-1 is listed as a pseudogene. This CDR3 is 18 amino acids long. CDR3 sequence reads: CASSKVIPLGLAGKTQYF. CDR3 nucleotide sequence: TGTGCCAGCAGCAAAGTCATTCCTCTGGGACTAGCGGGGAAGACCCAGTACTTC.

This clone was observed once. The chain recombines TRBV27 with TRBJ2-3; 7 bases agree with TRBD2. The ends lost 4 bases at V and 6 bases at J; junction bases unmatched: 13. The germline V gene has CDR1 MNHEY and CDR2 SMNVEV (reference sequence). The CDR3 length is 16 residues. CDR3 coding DNA: TGTGCCAGCAGTTCCTGGCCCACGGGGGGTAGGGATACGCAGTATTTT. It is translated as CASSSWPTGGRDTQYF.

The chain recombines TRBV27 with TRBJ1-6; D remains unclear. The V gene's germline CDR1 is MNHEY and CDR2 SMNVEV (reference sequence). The ends were cut back, 2 bases at V and 7 bases at J, with 9 bases in the middle. The CDR3 spans 14 residues. CDR3 sequence: CASSLVPGNSPLHF. In nucleotides, the CDR3 is TGTGCCAGCAGTTTAGTTCCGGGGAATTCACCCCTCCACTTT.

In this sample, this clone turned up a few times. This chain joins TRBV7-2 and TRBJ1-1; D remains ambiguous. The CDR3 contains 13 residues. The germline V and J ends were trimmed by 1 base and 8 bases, with 11 bases remaining between them. CDR1 is SGHTA and CDR2 is FQGNSA in the germline V gene. The CDR3 sequence is CASSLGGSSEAFF. The CDR3 coding sequence is TGTGCCAGCAGCTTAGGAGGCAGCTCAGAAGCTTTCTTT. Together with reference TRBV7-2 and TRBJ1-1, the CDR3 gives the full variable domain: GAGVSQSPSNKVTEKGKDVELRCDPISGHTALYWYRQSLGQGLEFLIYFQGNSAPDKSGLPSDRFSAERTGGSVSTLTIQRTQQEDSAVYLCASSLGGSSEAFFGQGTRLTVV.

The chain uses TRBV15 and TRBJ2-7; TRBD1 matches at 8 bases. Germline CDR1 LNHNV, CDR2 YYDKDF (reference sequence). This CDR3 has 15 amino acids. The trim removed 3 bases at V and 3 bases at J, leaving 7 bases unmatched. Here the CDR3 DNA reads TGTGCCACCAGCAGCCAACGGACAGGGTACTACGAGCAGTACTTC. Its protein is CATSSQRTGYYEQYF.

This chain uses TRBV7-5 with TRBJ1-2; whether TRBD1, the table's D call, matches the DNA was not checked. TRBV7-5 is designated a pseudogene. The CDR3 loop spans 19 amino acids. The CDR3 reads CARSLVPTGLEAADYGYTF. The CDR3 DNA follows: TGTGCCAGAAGCTTAGTACCGACAGGTCTAGAGGCAGCCGATTATGGCTACACCTTC.

This chain joins TRBV5-1 and TRBJ1-1, with 7 bases aligning to TRBD1. The V and J ends lost 4 bases and 11 bases, in that order; junction bases with no gene match: 5. The CDR3 sequence is 11 residues long. CDR1 is SGHRS, CDR2 YFSETQ, per germline. This CDR3 reads CASSPGTEAFF. DNA of the CDR3: TGCGCCAGCAGCCCCGGGACAGAGGCTTTCTTT.

The chain employs TRBV6-1 and TRBJ1-1; a weak D match, TRBD1 (6 bases). Germline-derived CDR1 and CDR2 are MNHNS and SASEGT. The CDR3 totals 14 residues. Trimming removed 6 bases at V and 1 base at J, with 12 bases between. CDR3 coding DNA: TGTGCCAGCAGCTCTCCGGACAGGAACACTGAAGCTTTCTTT. Its protein product is CASSSPDRNTEAFF.

CDR3 region: CASSPPGVNEAFF. CDR3 DNA sequence: TGTGCCAGCTCGCCGCCAGGGGTCAACGAAGCTTTCTTT. This chain uses TRBV18 with TRBJ1-1; possibly TRBD1 for D (6 bases). CDR1 KGHSH and CDR2 LQKENI come from the germline V gene. The CDR3 has 13 amino acids. Trimming took off 6 bases at V and 8 bases at J, with 16 bases between the two ends.

This rearrangement joins TRBV4-2 to TRBJ1-1; 7 positions agree with TRBD1. The V segment lost 4 bases and the J segment 6 bases; nucleotides outside the gene matches: 8. CDR3 length: 14 amino acids. Germline CDR1 reads LGHNA; CDR2 reads YNFKEQ. Here the CDR3 reads CASSPTDRAAEAFF. The CDR3 coding sequence is TGTGCCAGCAGCCCCACCGACAGGGCTGCTGAAGCTTTCTTT.

V usage is TRBV5-1 and J usage is TRBJ2-1; D perhaps matches TRBD2 (7 bases). The CDR3 contains 16 residues. Germline lookup yields CDR1 SGHRS and CDR2 YFSETQ. Trimming left V 4 bases short and J 0 bases short, with 14 bases between. Here the CDR3 reads CASSPGGHSSYNEQFF. The CDR3 DNA sequence: TGCGCCAGCAGCCCGGGGGGACACAGCTCCTACAATGAGCAGTTCTTC.

The J gene is TRBJ1-6, the V gene TRBV5-1; tentatively, D is TRBD1 (6 bases). Germline V gene lookup returns CDR1 SGHRS and CDR2 YFSETQ. CDR3 length: 16 residues. Trimming stripped 4 bases from V and 9 bases from J, with 20 bases between. The CDR3 loop reads CASSPGTSKRSSPLHF. CDR3 coding DNA: TGCGCCAGCAGCCCGGGGACAAGTAAGAGGAGTTCACCCCTCCACTTT.

The chain has TRBV10-2 and TRBJ2-7; the D is unclear. Germline loops: CDR1 WSHSY, CDR2 SAAADI. The CDR3 has 11 amino acids. Trimming shortened V by 2 bases and J by 4 bases, and 3 bases separated the two germline ends. In DNA, the CDR3 is TGCGCCAGCAGTGAGGAGTACGAGCAGTACTTC. The encoded protein is CASSEEYEQYF.

This chain links TRBV15 with TRBJ2-7, with TRBD1 matching over 10 bases. CDR1 and CDR2 (germline): LNHNV, YYDKDF (reference sequence). The CDR3 contains 18 residues. The J segment lost 0 bases and the V segment lost 0 bases, leaving 8 bases of the junction unmatched. CDR3 region: CATSRDLPGQGLSYEQYF. CDR3 nucleotides: TGTGCCACCAGCAGAGATCTCCCGGGACAGGGGCTCTCCTACGAGCAGTACTTC.

The V gene is TRBV4-1, the J gene TRBJ2-5, with a tentative D call TRBD2 (6 bases). Germline values: CDR1 MGHRA, CDR2 YSYEKL. Trimming removed 3 bases at V and 2 bases at J, with 16 bases between. The CDR3 runs to 16 residues. The CDR3 is CASSQAGPYFQETQYF. The DNA of the CDR3 is TGCGCCAGCAGCCAGGCGGGACCATACTTTCAAGAGACCCAGTACTTC.

The chain is built from TRBV9 and TRBJ2-1; 9 nucleotides match TRBD1. The CDR3 consists of 16 residues. V lost 0 bases, J lost 10 bases, and 11 bases stayed unmatched. CDR1 is SGDLS, CDR2 YYNGEE, per germline. The CDR3, as DNA: TGTGCCAGCAGCGTAGTGGGGACAGGGCACGTCGGGGAGCAGTTCTTC. Encoded protein: CASSVVGTGHVGEQFF.

This chain connects TRBV11-2 to TRBJ2-1; D is uncertain. The V and J ends lost 2 bases and 3 bases respectively, with 11 bases between them. CDR3 size: 15 residues. From germline, CDR1 is SGHAT and CDR2 FQNNGV. CDR3 bases: TGTGCCAGCAGCTTACTCTCCGGCGGCTACAATGAGCAGTTCTTC. Its protein is CASSLLSGGYNEQFF.

This sequence joins TRBV27 and TRBJ2-5, with TRBD1 matching over 12 bases. Germline V gene sequence: CDR1 MNHEY, CDR2 SMNVEV (reference sequence). CDR3 length equals 15 residues. J was trimmed by 4 bases and V by 5 bases; bases with no gene match: 5. The CDR3 here is CASSLGTGGAETQYF. The DNA for the CDR3 is TGTGCCAGCAGTCTCGGGACAGGGGGCGCAGAGACCCAGTACTTC.

The chain employs TRBV15 and TRBJ1-6; D is unresolved. This CDR3 contains 13 residues. Per germline, CDR1 LNHNV and CDR2 YYDKDF (reference sequence). Trimming took 1 base from V and 7 from J, leaving 5 bases between them. CDR3 sequence: CATSRARNSPLHF. CDR3 coding DNA: TGTGCCACCAGCAGAGCTAGGAATTCACCCCTCCACTTT.

The V and J genes are TRBV6-6 and TRBJ1-1, with TRBD1 matching 9 bases. CDR1 is MNHNY and CDR2 is SVGAGI in the germline V gene (reference sequence). The ends lost 2 bases at V and 11 bases at J; junction bases unmatched: 9. The CDR3 totals 14 residues. CDR3: CASSYATTGGEAFF. CDR3 nucleotides: TGTGCCAGCAGTTACGCCACCACAGGGGGCGAGGCTTTCTTT.

This sequence joins TRBV30 and TRBJ2-6; perhaps TRBD2 as D (5 bases). This CDR3 comprises 15 residues. Trimming took off 0 bases at V and 2 bases at J, with 8 bases between the two ends. Germline-derived CDR1 and CDR2 are GTSNPN and SVGIG (reference sequence). The CDR3 region is CAWSVTRAGANVLTF. The CDR3 nucleotides are TGTGCCTGGAGTGTAACGAGGGCTGGGGCCAACGTCCTGACTTTC.

The chain employs TRBV7-2 and TRBJ1-2; D not resolved. Deletions cut 5 bases from V and 8 bases from J, with 18 bases between. CDR1 and CDR2 from the germline V gene are SGHTA and FQGNSA. The CDR3 runs 14 residues. The CDR3 protein is CASSPTGIYEGYTF. CDR3 coding DNA: TGTGCCAGCAGCCCGACGGGAATCTATGAGGGCTACACCTTC.

On this clone: The sample has other DNA sequences that encode this CDR3 too. The chain couples TRBV11-2 to TRBJ1-6, with a weak D call TRBD1 (5 bases). The CDR3 contains 14 residues. The germline V and J ends were trimmed by 5 bases and 7 bases, with 12 bases remaining between them. Per germline, CDR1 SGHAT and CDR2 FQNNGV. The CDR3 is CASSPRAQNSPLHF. CDR3 in DNA: TGTGCCAGCAGCCCCAGGGCGCAGAATTCACCCCTCCACTTT. The entire variable domain, with the rest obtained from reference TRBV11-2 and TRBJ1-6, is as follows: EAGVAQSPRYKIIEKRQSVAFWCNPISGHATLYWYQQILGQGPKLLIQFQNNGVVDDSQLPKDRFSAERLKGVDSTLKIQPAKLEDSAVYLCASSPRAQNSPLHFGNGTRLTVT.

The chain recombines TRBV2 with TRBJ2-3, with 14 bases aligning to TRBD2. V lost 7 bases and J lost 2; bases outside the gene matches: 5. The length of the CDR3 is 16 residues. Looked up from germline, CDR1 is SNHLY and CDR2 is FYNNEI. The CDR3 nucleotides are TGTGCCAGCATCATGGGACTAGCGGGGGCCACAGATACGCAGTATTTT. This sequence encodes CASIMGLAGATDTQYF.

The DNA of the CDR3 is TGTGCCAGTAGCCTCGGCTCTGGAAACACCATATATTTT. It yields the protein CASSLGSGNTIYF. The chain has TRBV19 and TRBJ1-3; D is ambiguous. Germline CDR1 and CDR2: LNHDA and SQIVND (reference sequence). CDR3 size: 13 residues. Deletions cut 6 bases from V and 0 bases from J, with 6 bases between.

The rearrangement links TRBV29-1 to TRBJ1-1, with TRBD1 matching over 8 bases. Per germline, CDR1 SQVTM and CDR2 ANQGSEA. CDR3 length: 13 amino acids. V was pared by 7 bases and J by 1 base, with 5 bases of the junction left unmatched. CDR3 residues: CSGWTGRNTEAFF. The CDR3 coding sequence is TGCAGCGGGTGGACAGGGAGGAACACTGAAGCTTTCTTT.

This clone was detected once. The chain couples TRBV13 to TRBJ1-4; 8 bases are a match to TRBD1. The V segment lost 4 bases and the J segment 7 bases; nucleotides outside the gene matches: 8. The CDR3 consists of 15 residues. The germline CDR1 and CDR2 sequences are PRHDT and FYEKMQ (reference sequence). The CDR3, as DNA: TGTGCCAGCAGCTCACCCGGGACAGGCCTTGAAAAACTGTTTTTT. This codes for CASSSPGTGLEKLFF. The whole variable domain, filled in from reference TRBV13 and TRBJ1-4, reads AAGVIQSPRHLIKEKRETATLKCYPIPRHDTVYWYQQGPGQDPQFLISFYEKMQSDKGSIPDRFSAQQFSDYHSELNMSSLELGDSALYFCASSSPGTGLEKLFFGSGTQLSVL.

This chain uses TRBV10-1 with TRBJ1-1, with TRBD1 matching over 8 bases. The CDR3 is 13 residues long. J was trimmed by 7 bases and V by 5 bases; bases with no gene match: 6. CDR1 is WNHNN and CDR2 is SYGVQD in the germline V gene (reference sequence). This chain's CDR3 is CASSFPGTGEAFF. CDR3 sequence (DNA): TGCGCCAGCAGTTTCCCCGGGACAGGTGAAGCTTTCTTT.

The chain is built from TRBV7-3 and TRBJ2-1, with TRBD2 as a possible D gene (6 bases). V was clipped by 4 bases and J by 3 bases, with 10 bases between them. Germline V gene data show CDR1 as SGHTA and CDR2 as FQGTGA. The CDR3 totals 14 residues. The DNA of the CDR3 is TGTGCCAGCAGCTACCCCGGGGGCTACAATGAGCAGTTCTTC. It specifies CASSYPGGYNEQFF. Full variable domain (missing parts from reference TRBV7-3 and TRBJ2-1): GAGVSQTPSNKVTEKGKYVELRCDPISGHTALYWYRQSLGQGPEFLIYFQGTGAADDSGLPNDRFFAVRPEGSVSTLKIQRTERGDSAVYLCASSYPGGYNEQFFGPGTRLTVL.

The CDR3 nucleotides read TGTGCCAGCAGTGAATATGAGCAGGGGGTAGTCGAGACCCAGTACTTC. Its protein product is CASSEYEQGVVETQYF. This chain connects TRBV25-1 to TRBJ2-5, with TRBD1 identical over 7 bases. CDR1 is MGHDK, CDR2 SYGVNS, per germline. This CDR3 contains 16 residues. V gave up 0 bases and J gave up 5 bases; unmatched junction bases: 9.

This chain joins TRBV25-1 and TRBJ2-5; 8 bases agree with TRBD2. The DNA end lines up better with TRBJ2-7; the J call may be wrong. This CDR3 has 15 amino acids. Germline V lookup: CDR1 MGHDK, CDR2 SYGVNS. The CDR3 coding sequence is TGTGCCAGCAGCCTGGGGCGGGGGGCCAGCTACGAGCAGTACTTC. It is translated as CASSLGRGASYEQYF.

CDR3 protein: CASSATPGNEQFF. For the CDR3, the DNA is TGTGCCAGTAGTGCTACTCCTGGCAATGAGCAGTTCTTC. The chain couples TRBV19 to TRBJ2-1; D remains unclear. Trimming removed 5 bases at V and 6 bases at J, with 11 bases between. Germline V gives CDR1 LNHDA, CDR2 SQIVND (reference sequence). The CDR3 runs 13 residues.